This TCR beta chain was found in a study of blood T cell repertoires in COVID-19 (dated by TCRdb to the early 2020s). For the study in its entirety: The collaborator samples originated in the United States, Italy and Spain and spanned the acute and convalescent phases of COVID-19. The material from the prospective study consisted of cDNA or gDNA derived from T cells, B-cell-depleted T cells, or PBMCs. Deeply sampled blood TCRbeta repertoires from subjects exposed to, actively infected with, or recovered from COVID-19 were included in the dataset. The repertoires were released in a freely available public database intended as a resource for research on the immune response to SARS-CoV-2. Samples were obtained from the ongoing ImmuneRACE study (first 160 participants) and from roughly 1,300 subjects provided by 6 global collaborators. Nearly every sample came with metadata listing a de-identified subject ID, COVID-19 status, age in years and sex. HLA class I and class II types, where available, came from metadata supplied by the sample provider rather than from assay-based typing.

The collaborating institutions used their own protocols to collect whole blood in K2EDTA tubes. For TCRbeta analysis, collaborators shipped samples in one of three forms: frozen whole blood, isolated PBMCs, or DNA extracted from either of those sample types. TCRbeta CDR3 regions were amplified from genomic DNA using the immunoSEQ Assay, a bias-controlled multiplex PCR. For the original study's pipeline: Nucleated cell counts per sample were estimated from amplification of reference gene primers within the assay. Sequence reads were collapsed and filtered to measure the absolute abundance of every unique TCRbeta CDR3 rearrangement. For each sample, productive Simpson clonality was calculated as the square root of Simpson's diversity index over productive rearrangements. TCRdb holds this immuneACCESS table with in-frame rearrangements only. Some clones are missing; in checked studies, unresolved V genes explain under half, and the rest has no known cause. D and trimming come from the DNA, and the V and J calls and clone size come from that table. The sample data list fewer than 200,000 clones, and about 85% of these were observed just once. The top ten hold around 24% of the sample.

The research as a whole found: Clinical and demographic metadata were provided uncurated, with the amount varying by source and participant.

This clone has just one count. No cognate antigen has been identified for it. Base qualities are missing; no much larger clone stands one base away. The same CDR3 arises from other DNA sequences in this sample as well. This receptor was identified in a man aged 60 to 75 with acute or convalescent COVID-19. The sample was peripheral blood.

The DNA sequence is given as TGTGCCACCAGTGATTCGAGGGGGCTCGGGTATGGCTACACCTTC. The encoded protein is CATSDSRGLGYGYTF. This sequence uses TRBV24-1 and TRBJ1-2; 7 bases in the middle match TRBD1. Measured from the cysteine to the phenylalanine, the CDR3 is 15 residues long. Only the CDR3 DNA stays, 45 bases, in frame from base 1. Per the germline V gene, KGHDR is the CDR1 and SFDVKD is the CDR2. At the junction V is shortened by 2 bases and J by 5 bases; bases outside the gene matches: 7.